This TCR beta chain comes out of a study of T cells in Graves' hyperthyroidism and ophthalmopathy. About the study: Blood from the periphery was taken at initial diagnosis, before any treatment. Study results and caveats: In blood, most of the thyroid clonotypes expanded above 0.001 were also present.

The CDR3 regions of TCR beta were amplified from RNA transcripts. Using the HTBI primer set, a first-round RT-PCR was run on the TCR CDR3. TCRdb redid the calling of the multiplex PCR reads with MiXCR, one entry per CDR3 protein. Of about 530,000 distinct CDR3 sequences in the sample, approximately 17% were seen once. This clonotype was detected ten times or more. No antigen is known for it. Enrolled ophthalmopathy patients presented with a Clinical Activity Score of at least 3, a NOSPECS grade of at least 4, and disease duration under 3 months. The CDR3 loop spans 14 amino acids. V gave up 0 bases and J gave up 7 bases, with 9 bases separating them. From germline, CDR1 is LGHDT and CDR2 YNNKEL (reference sequence).

J is TRBJ2-2 and V is TRBV3-1; a possible D gene is TRBD2 (5 bases). This TCR came from a woman aged 18-29 years with Graves' ophthalmopathy. The sample was blood. CDR3 bases: TGTGCCAGCAGCCAAGATAGTCGGGGCGGGGAGCTGTTTTTT. It encodes CASSQDSRGGELFF.